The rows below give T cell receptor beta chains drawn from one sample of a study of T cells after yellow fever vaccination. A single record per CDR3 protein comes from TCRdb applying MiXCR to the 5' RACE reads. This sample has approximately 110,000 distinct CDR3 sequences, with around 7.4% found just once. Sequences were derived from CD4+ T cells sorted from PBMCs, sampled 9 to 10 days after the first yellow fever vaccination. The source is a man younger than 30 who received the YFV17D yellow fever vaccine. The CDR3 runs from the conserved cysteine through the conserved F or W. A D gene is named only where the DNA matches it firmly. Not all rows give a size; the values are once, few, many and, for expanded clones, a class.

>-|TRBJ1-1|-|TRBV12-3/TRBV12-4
TGTGCCAGCAGTTCGGGCGTTGCGAACACTGAAGCTTTCTTT
CASSSGVANTEAFF
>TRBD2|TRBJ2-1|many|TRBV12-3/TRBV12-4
TGTGCCAGCAGTTTGGGGCTAGCGGCCAATGAGCAGTTCTTC
CASSLGLAANEQFF
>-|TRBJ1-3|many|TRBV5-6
TGTGCCAGCAGCTTCTTCGACGGAAACACCATATATTTT
CASSFFDGNTIYF
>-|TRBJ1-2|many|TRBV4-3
TGCGCCAGCAGCCAAGATGCCCAGGAAAGGGGCTACACCTTC
CASSQDAQERGYTF
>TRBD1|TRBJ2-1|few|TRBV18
TGTGCCAGCCAGTCCGGACAGGGTACAAATGAGCAGTTCTTC
CASQSGQGTNEQFF
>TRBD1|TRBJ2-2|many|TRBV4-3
TGCGCCAGCAGCCAAGCCACAGGGGCGAACACCGGGGAGCTGTTTTTT
CASSQATGANTGELFF
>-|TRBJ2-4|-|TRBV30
TGTGCCTGGAGTGCAGGGGTGGGGGCCAAAAACATTCAGTACTTC
CAWSAGVGAKNIQYF
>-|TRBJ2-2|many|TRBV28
TGTGCCAGCACCTTGAGTGGCGGGGTCACCGGGGAGCTGTTTTTT
CASTLSGGVTGELFF
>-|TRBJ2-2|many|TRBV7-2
TGTGCCAGCAGCTTTCGCAGGGCCGGGGAGCTGTTTTTT
CASSFRRAGELFF
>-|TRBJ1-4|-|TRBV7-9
TGTGCCAGCAGCTTTCCAAGTAATTATGAAAAACTGTTTTTT
CASSFPSNYEKLFF
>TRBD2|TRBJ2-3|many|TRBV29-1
TGCAGCGTTGATCGGACTAGCGGGAGGGGGATGCCGCAGTATTTT
CSVDRTSGRGMPQYF
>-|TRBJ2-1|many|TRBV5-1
TGCGCCAGCAGCTTGGCATGGGAAAATGAGCAGTTCTTC
CASSLAWENEQFF
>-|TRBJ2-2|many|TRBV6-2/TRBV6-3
TGTGCCAGCAGTTACTCGGCAGGGAAGGTCGGGGAGCTGTTTTTT
CASSYSAGKVGELFF
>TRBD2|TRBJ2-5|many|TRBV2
TGTGCCAGCAGTGACAGCGGGGGAGAGACCCAGTACTTC
CASSDSGGETQYF
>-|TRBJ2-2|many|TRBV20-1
TGCAGTGCTGCCGATGCCTCCGGGACACCTAGGCTGTTTTTT
CSAADASGTPRLFF
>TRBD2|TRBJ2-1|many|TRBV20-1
TGCAGTGCTGGCCGAATGGGGGGGTCCTACAATGAGCAGTTCTTC
CSAGRMGGSYNEQFF
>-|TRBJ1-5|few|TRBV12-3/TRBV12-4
TGTGCCAGCAGTTTGTTTGCAGGATTCAATCAGCCCCAGCATTTT
CASSLFAGFNQPQHF
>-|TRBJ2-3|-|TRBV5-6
TGTGCCAGCGGCCACGTGAGCACAGATACGCAGTATTTT
CASGHVSTDTQYF
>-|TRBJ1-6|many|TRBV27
TGTGCCAGCAGTCACCCCCACAGGGATAATTCACCCCTCCACTTT
CASSHPHRDNSPLHF
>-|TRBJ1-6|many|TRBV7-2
TGTGCCAGCAGCTTCGTATCAGGGCTGCTCAATAATTCACCCCTCCACTTT
CASSFVSGLLNNSPLHF
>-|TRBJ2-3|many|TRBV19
TGTGCCAGTAGTAAGGAGGGACAGCGGGTTGTCGGCACAGATACGCAGTATTTT
CASSKEGQRVVGTDTQYF
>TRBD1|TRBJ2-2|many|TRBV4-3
TGCGCCAGCAGGGGTCCGGGGACAGCAGAAACCGGGGAGCTGTTTTTT
CASRGPGTAETGELFF
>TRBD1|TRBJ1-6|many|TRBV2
TGTGCCAGCATGACCGGACAGGGAGACTCACCCCTCCACTTT
CASMTGQGDSPLHF